This entry lists 10 T cell receptor beta chains sequenced from one sample in a study of blood T cell repertoires in COVID-19. Libraries were prepared by immunoSEQ multiplex PCR; TCRdb keeps only in-frame clonotypes and omits some of them. This sample has around 230,000 clones, with roughly 84% found just once. The sample taken for sequencing was peripheral blood. These receptors were obtained from a man aged 35 to 55 who had recovered from COVID-19.

This clone occurred a few times. The rearrangement joins TRBV4-3 to TRBJ2-7; 9 bases line up with TRBD1. J gave up 0 bases and V 3 bases, and 9 bases lay outside the gene matches. Germline V CDR1 and CDR2: LGHNA, YSLEER. The CDR3 is made up of 17 amino acids. The CDR3 sequence: CASSQVKGTGNSYEQYF. CDR3 in DNA: TGCGCCAGCAGCCAGGTTAAGGGGACAGGGAACTCCTACGAGCAGTACTTC.

CDR3 region: CASSDLPAGNTEAFF. In DNA form, the CDR3 reads TGCGCCAGCAGTGACCTTCCAGCAGGGAACACTGAAGCTTTCTTT. The chain couples TRBV10-1 to TRBJ1-1, with D unclear. The CDR3 is 15 amino acids. Germline CDR1 reads WNHNN; CDR2 reads SYGVQD (reference sequence). The V end was cut by 3 bases, the J end by 1 base, with 12 bases between.

The chain links TRBV27 to TRBJ2-7; 9 bases align to TRBD1. CDR1 is MNHEY and CDR2 is SMNVEV in the germline V gene (reference sequence). V lost 5 bases, J lost 3 bases, and 2 bases stayed unmatched. The CDR3 contains 13 residues. The CDR3 loop reads CASSMDRGYEQYF. Written as DNA, the CDR3 is TGTGCCAGCAGTATGGACAGGGGCTACGAGCAGTACTTC.

The genes are TRBV18 and TRBJ2-3; 7 bases are a match to TRBD1. The junction had 13 bases not matched to a gene; V was cut back by 2 bases and J by 14 bases. Germline CDR1 reads KGHSH; CDR2 reads LQKENI. The CDR3 has 14 residues. The CDR3 region is CASSPGQVRGRMYF. In nucleotides, the CDR3 is TGTGCCAGCTCACCAGGCCAAGTTAGGGGGCGCATGTATTTT.

This rearrangement joins TRBV18 to TRBJ2-1, with 7 bases matching TRBD1. The CDR3 consists of 14 residues. The junction had 5 bases not matched to a gene; V was cut back by 3 bases and J by 6 bases. Germline values: CDR1 KGHSH, CDR2 LQKENI. This chain's CDR3 is CASSPGQVFNEQFF. CDR3 in DNA: TGTGCCAGCTCACCTGGACAGGTCTTCAATGAGCAGTTCTTC.

This clone came up once. V gene TRBV5-6 combines with J gene TRBJ2-7; D is perhaps TRBD1 (5 bases). The CDR3 contains 15 residues. Trimming shortened V by 5 bases and J by 4 bases, and 19 bases separated the two germline ends. Germline CDR1 and CDR2: SGHDT and YYEEEE. CDR3 nucleotide sequence: TGTGCCAGCAGTTATCAGGAGACAGTGATTTACGAGCAGTACTTC. It yields the protein CASSYQETVIYEQYF.

This clone was observed a single time. The chain links TRBV4-3 to TRBJ2-2, with a weak D call TRBD2 (5 bases). This CDR3 is 17 amino acids long. V was pared by 0 bases and J by 4 bases, with 15 bases between. In germline, CDR1 is LGHNA, CDR2 YSLEER. The CDR3 reads CASSQEFRGSLTGELFF. The CDR3 region has the DNA TGCGCCAGCAGCCAAGAATTCCGGGGTTCTCTCACCGGGGAGCTGTTTTTT.

This chain uses TRBV5-1 with TRBJ2-3; TRBD2 matches 7 bases. Germline V gives CDR1 SGHRS, CDR2 YFSETQ. Germline trimming cut 0 bases from V and 3 bases from J; bases unmatched to any gene: 10. The CDR3 covers 17 residues. Written as DNA, the CDR3 is TGCGCCAGCAGCTTGGGTTACGGCGGGGGTCTTACAGATACGCAGTATTTT. Translated: CASSLGYGGGLTDTQYF.

The genes are TRBV2 and TRBJ2-3, with no clear D. This CDR3 is built from 11 residues. Germline V gene sequence: CDR1 SNHLY, CDR2 FYNNEI. V was pared by 5 bases and J by 5 bases, with 5 bases between. CDR3 nucleotides: TGTGCCAGCAGTTATAAAGATACGCAGTATTTT. It codes for CASSYKDTQYF.

The chain has TRBV7-2 and TRBJ2-1, with 8 bases lining up with TRBD2. Germline V gene sequence: CDR1 SGHTA, CDR2 FQGNSA. This CDR3 spans 17 amino acids. After removal of 5 bases from V and 6 bases from J, the junction contained 15 bases not matched to a gene. CDR3 in DNA: TGTGCCAGCAGCCCCCTCACCGGGACTAGGGCGGCCAATGAGCAGTTCTTC. Its translation is CASSPLTGTRAANEQFF.